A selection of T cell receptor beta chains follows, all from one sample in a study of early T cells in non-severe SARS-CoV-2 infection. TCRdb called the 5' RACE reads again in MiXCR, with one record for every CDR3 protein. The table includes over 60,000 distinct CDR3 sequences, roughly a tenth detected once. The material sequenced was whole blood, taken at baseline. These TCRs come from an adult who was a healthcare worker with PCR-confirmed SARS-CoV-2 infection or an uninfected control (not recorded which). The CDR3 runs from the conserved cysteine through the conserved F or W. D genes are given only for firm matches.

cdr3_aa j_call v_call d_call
CASGLGAGGHEQFF TRBJ2-1 TRBV12-5 TRBD2
CSAHRGTVNTEAFF TRBJ1-1 TRBV20-1 TRBD1
CASGTFKTQYF TRBJ2-5 TRBV27 -
CSARDLANTEAFF TRBJ1-1 TRBV20-1 -
CSAPSGAGDNEQFF TRBJ2-1 TRBV20-1 TRBD2
CASSPRRDENIQYF TRBJ2-4 TRBV19 -
CATGGLYSNQPQHF TRBJ1-5 TRBV19 -
CASSSLQTLYGYTF TRBJ1-2 TRBV27 -
CASTHLLDSNQPQHF TRBJ1-5 TRBV6-2/TRBV6-3 -
CASIGTGEAGELFF TRBJ2-2 TRBV27 TRBD1
CASSSGQGNNQPQHF TRBJ1-5 TRBV5-5 TRBD1
CASSQDVDNTEAFF TRBJ1-1 TRBV3-1 -
CASSRLAAGIGGELFF TRBJ2-2 TRBV7-3 TRBD2